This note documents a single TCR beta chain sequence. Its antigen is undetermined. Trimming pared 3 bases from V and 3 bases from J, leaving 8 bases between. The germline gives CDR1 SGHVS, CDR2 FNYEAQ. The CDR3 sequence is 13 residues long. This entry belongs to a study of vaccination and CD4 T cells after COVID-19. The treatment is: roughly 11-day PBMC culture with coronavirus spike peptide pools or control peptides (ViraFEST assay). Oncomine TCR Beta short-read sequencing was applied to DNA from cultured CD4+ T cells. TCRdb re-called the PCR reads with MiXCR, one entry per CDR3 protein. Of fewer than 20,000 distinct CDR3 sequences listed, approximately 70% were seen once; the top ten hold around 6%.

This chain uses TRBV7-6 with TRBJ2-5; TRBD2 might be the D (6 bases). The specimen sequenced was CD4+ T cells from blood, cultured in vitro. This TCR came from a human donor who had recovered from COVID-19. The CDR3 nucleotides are TGTGCCAGCAGCTTGCTAGCGAAAGAGACCCAGTACTTC. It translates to CASSLLAKETQYF.